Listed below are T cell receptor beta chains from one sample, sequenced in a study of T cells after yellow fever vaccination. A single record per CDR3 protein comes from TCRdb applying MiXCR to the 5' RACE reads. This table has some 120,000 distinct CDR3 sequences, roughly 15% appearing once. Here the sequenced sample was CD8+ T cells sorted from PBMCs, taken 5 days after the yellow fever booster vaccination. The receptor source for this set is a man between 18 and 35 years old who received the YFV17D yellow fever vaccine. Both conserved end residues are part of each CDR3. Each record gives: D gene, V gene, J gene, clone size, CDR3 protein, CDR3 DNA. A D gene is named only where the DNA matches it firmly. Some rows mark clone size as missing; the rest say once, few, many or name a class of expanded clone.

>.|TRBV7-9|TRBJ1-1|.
CASSLTPGVTEAFF
TGTGCCAGCAGCTTAACACCGGGAGTGACTGAAGCTTTCTTT
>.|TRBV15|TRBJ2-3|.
CATGQFLSSTDTQYF
TGTGCCACCGGCCAGTTCCTCAGCAGCACAGATACGCAGTATTTT
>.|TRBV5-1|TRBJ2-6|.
CASSDPGSSGANVLTF
TGCGCCAGCAGCGACCCAGGGAGCTCTGGGGCCAACGTCCTGACTTTC
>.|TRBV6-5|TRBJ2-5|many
CASSYGQTQYF
TGTGCCAGCAGTTACGGCCAGACCCAGTACTTC
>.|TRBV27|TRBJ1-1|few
CASSLGGANTEAFF
TGTGCCAGCAGTTTGGGGGGAGCGAACACTGAAGCTTTCTTT
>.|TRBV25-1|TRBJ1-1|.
CASSVGDTSIGTEAFF
TGTGCCAGCAGTGTGGGGGACACCTCGATCGGCACTGAAGCTTTCTTT
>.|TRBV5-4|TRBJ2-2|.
CASRPTGSRTGELFF
TGTGCCAGCAGGCCTACAGGGAGCCGGACCGGGGAGCTGTTTTTT
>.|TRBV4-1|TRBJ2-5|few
CASSQVMTQGGPQYF
TGCGCCAGCAGCCAAGTTATGACTCAGGGTGGGCCCCAGTACTTC
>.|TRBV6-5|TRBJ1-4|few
CASSYRTETGRVNEKLFF
TGTGCCAGCAGTTACCGGACCGAGACTGGTCGGGTTAATGAAAAACTGTTTTTT
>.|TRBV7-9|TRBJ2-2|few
CASSVSGAGTGELFF
TGTGCCAGCAGCGTCTCTGGAGCGGGCACCGGGGAGCTGTTTTTT
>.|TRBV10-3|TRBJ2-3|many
CAISAVKGRTDTQYF
TGTGCCATCAGTGCGGTAAAGGGACGGACAGATACGCAGTATTTT
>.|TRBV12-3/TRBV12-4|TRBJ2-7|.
CASSLTGFYEQYF
TGTGCCAGCAGTTTAACAGGGTTCTACGAGCAGTACTTC
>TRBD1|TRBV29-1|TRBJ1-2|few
CSAWTGGNGYTF
TGCAGCGCATGGACAGGGGGCAATGGCTACACCTTC
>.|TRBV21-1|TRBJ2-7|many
CASSPHPRGESHEQYF
TGTGCCAGCAGCCCCCACCCCCGTGGAGAGAGCCACGAGCAGTACTTC
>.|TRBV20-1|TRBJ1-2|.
CSARHRDNYGYTF
TGCAGTGCTAGACATAGAGACAACTATGGCTACACCTTC
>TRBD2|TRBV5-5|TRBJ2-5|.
CASSSGLAGAGYQETQYF
TGTGCCAGCAGCTCGGGACTAGCGGGGGCGGGGTACCAAGAGACCCAGTACTTC
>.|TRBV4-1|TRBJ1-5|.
CASSQVYSNQPQHF
TGCGCCAGCAGCCAAGTATACAGCAATCAGCCCCAGCATTTT
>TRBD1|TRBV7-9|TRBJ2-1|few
CASSSRRGTGDYNEQFF
TGTGCCAGCAGCTCCAGGCGTGGGACAGGGGATTACAATGAGCAGTTCTTC
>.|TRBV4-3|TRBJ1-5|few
CASSLGRWSQPQHF
TGCGCCAGCAGCCTCGGGAGGTGGTCTCAGCCCCAGCATTTT
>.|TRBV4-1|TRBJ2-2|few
CASSPFRTAETYTGELFF
TGCGCCAGCAGCCCATTCCGAACAGCAGAGACATACACCGGGGAGCTGTTTTTT
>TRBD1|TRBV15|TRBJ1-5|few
CATSSLTGGSNQPQHF
TGTGCCACCAGCAGCCTCACAGGGGGAAGCAATCAGCCCCAGCATTTT
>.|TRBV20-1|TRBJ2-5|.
CSASGTSIETQYF
TGCAGTGCTAGCGGGACTTCCATAGAGACCCAGTACTTC
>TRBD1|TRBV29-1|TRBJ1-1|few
CSAPNPDRGSTEAFF
TGCAGCGCCCCGAACCCGGACAGGGGGTCCACTGAAGCTTTCTTT
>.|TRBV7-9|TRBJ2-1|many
CASPGRGPLDEQFF
TGTGCCAGCCCGGGTAGGGGACCTCTGGATGAGCAGTTCTTC
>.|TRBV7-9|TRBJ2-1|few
CASSFQGYNEQFF
TGTGCCAGCAGCTTTCAGGGATACAATGAGCAGTTCTTC
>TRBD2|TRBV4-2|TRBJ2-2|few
CASSPTGGIPGELFF
TGTGCCAGCAGCCCGACGGGGGGAATCCCCGGGGAGCTGTTTTTT
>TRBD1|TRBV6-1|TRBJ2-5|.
CASSTRTGRNTQYF
TGTGCCAGCAGTACTCGGACAGGGCGCAACACCCAGTACTTC
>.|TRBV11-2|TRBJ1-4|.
CASSLAGTNEKLFF
TGTGCCAGCAGCTTAGCGGGTACTAATGAAAAACTGTTTTTT
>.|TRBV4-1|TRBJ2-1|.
CASSQVGTFNEQFF
TGCGCCAGCAGCCAAGTGGGGACTTTCAATGAGCAGTTCTTC
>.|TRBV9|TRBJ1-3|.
CASSVFRDAGNTIYF
TGTGCCAGCAGCGTATTCCGGGACGCAGGAAACACCATATATTTT
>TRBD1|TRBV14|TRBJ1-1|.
CASSQLQGYGTEAFF
TGTGCCAGCAGCCAATTACAGGGGTATGGTACTGAAGCTTTCTTT
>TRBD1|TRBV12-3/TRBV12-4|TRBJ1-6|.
CASRDGTGGPYSPLHF
TGTGCCAGCCGGGATGGGACAGGGGGACCCTATTCACCCCTCCACTTT
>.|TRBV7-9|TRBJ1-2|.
CASIHGQGDYGYTF
TGTGCCAGCATCCACGGGCAGGGCGACTATGGCTACACCTTC
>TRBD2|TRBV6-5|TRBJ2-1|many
CASSGTSSYNEQFF
TGTGCCAGCAGCGGGACTAGCTCATACAATGAGCAGTTCTTC
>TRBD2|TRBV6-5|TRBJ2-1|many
CASSPSSGGALNEQFF
TGTGCCAGCAGTCCCTCTAGCGGGGGGGCCCTGAATGAGCAGTTCTTC
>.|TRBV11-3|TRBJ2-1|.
CASSPPGLSNEQFF
TGTGCCAGCAGCCCCCCCGGTCTTTCCAATGAGCAGTTCTTC
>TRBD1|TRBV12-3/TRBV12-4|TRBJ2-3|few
CASNTGTEMWTQYF
TGTGCCAGCAACACCGGGACAGAAATGTGGACGCAGTATTTT
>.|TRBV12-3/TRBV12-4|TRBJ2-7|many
CASSLIGEQYF
TGTGCCAGCAGTTTGATCGGGGAGCAGTACTTC
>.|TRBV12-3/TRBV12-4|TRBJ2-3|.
CASSLGGTLMDTQYF
TGTGCCAGCAGTTTGGGGGGGACACTGATGGATACGCAGTATTTT
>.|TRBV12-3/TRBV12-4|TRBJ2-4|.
CASSPVDGNIQYF
TGTGCCAGCAGTCCCGTTGATGGAAACATTCAGTACTTC
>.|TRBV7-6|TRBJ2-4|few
CASSLSRGADIQYF
TGTGCCAGCAGCTTATCGAGGGGCGCAGACATTCAGTACTTC
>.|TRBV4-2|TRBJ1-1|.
CASSQGLEGTEAFF
TGTGCCAGCAGCCAGGGACTGGAGGGGACTGAAGCTTTCTTT
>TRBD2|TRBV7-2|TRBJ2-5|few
CASSFPGDPVRLAVQETQYF
TGTGCCAGCAGCTTCCCCGGCGACCCAGTCAGACTAGCGGTACAAGAGACCCAGTACTTC
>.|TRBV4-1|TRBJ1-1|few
CASSQDVSTEAFF
TGCGCCAGCAGCCAAGACGTCAGCACTGAAGCTTTCTTT
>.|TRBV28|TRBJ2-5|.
CAIKNPRAYF
TGTGCCATCAAAAACCCGCGGGCCTACTTC
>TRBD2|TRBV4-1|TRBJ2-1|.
CASSQAQRGSSGQFF
TGCGCCAGCAGCCAAGCCCAGCGGGGCTCCTCAGGGCAGTTCTTC
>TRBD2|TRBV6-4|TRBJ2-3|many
CASSDGAGGTDTQYF
TGTGCCAGCAGTGACGGGGCGGGGGGCACAGATACGCAGTATTTT
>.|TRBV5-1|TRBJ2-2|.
CASSLAQGNGGELFF
TGCGCCAGCAGCTTGGCCCAGGGGAATGGCGGGGAGCTGTTTTTT
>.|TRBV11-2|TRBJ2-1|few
CASSNNLGLNSYNEQFF
TGTGCCAGCAGCAATAACCTCGGACTTAATTCCTACAATGAGCAGTTCTTC
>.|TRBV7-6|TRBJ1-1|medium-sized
CASSLPPTANTEAFF
TGTGCCAGCAGCCTACCCCCGACAGCGAACACTGAAGCTTTCTTT
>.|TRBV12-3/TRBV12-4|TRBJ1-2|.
CASSSGSWGYTF
TGTGCCAGCAGTTCAGGGTCGTGGGGCTACACCTTC
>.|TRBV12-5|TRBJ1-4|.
CASGFVLQGAEENPRKLFF
TGTGCTAGTGGTTTTGTTTTGCAAGGGGCCGAGGAGAACCCTCGAAAACTGTTTTTT
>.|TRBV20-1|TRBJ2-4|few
CSALTGTLAKNIQYF
TGCAGTGCTCTTACCGGGACTCTAGCCAAAAACATTCAGTACTTC
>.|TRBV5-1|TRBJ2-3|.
CASRSGGDTQYF
TGCGCCAGCAGATCTGGGGGAGATACGCAGTATTTT